This section outlines one T cell receptor beta chain sequence together with its context. The antigen is undetermined. CDR1 SGHTA and CDR2 FQGNSA come from the germline V gene. V was cut by 3 bases and J by 2 bases, with 17 bases left in between. The CDR3 is 16 amino acids. 60 Vbeta and 13 Jbeta primers were used in PCR. Data came from immunoSEQ multiplex PCR; TCRdb stores just in-frame clones and leaves some out. The sample consists of 85,000 to 95,000 clones, over 70% of them appearing once. These data are taken from a study of cytomegalovirus exposure and HLA in healthy donors. Study at large: Around 85 million unique TCR sequences came from HLA-typed donors in an early release.

Whole-study findings and limits: Later work associated roughly 15,000 TCR beta sequences with HLA alleles at 0.05 false discovery rate.

This sequence originates from a man in his thirties or forties in good health and CMV-seropositive. This chain joins TRBV7-2 and TRBJ2-7; the D is unclear. The sequenced sample consisted of PBMCs. CDR3 sequence reads: CASSFSLRGGAYEQYF. The DNA for the CDR3 is TGTGCCAGCAGCTTTAGCCTTAGAGGTGGCGCCTACGAGCAGTACTTC.